A selection of T cell receptor beta chains follows, all from one sample in a study of regulatory T cells in long-lasting Graves disease. MiXCR, run by TCRdb on the multiplex PCR reads, gives a single entry per CDR3 protein. The sample includes around 400,000 distinct CDR3 sequences, approximately 16% of them seen just once. This sample was also put to use in a study of T cells in Graves' hyperthyroidism and ophthalmopathy.

This specimen consisted of peripheral blood mononuclear cells (PBMCs), obtained at new diagnosis, from a patient treated with antithyroid drugs. The receptors derive from a woman in her 40s with Graves disease. Both conserved end residues are part of each CDR3. Each record gives: CDR3 protein, CDR3 DNA, V gene, J gene, clone size, D gene. D genes are given only for firm matches. Size values are once, few and many counts, or a class for expanded clones, and some rows have none.

CDR3: CSASVGQVRTDTQYF
DNA: TGCAGTGCTAGCGTGGGACAGGTCCGCACAGATACGCAGTATTTT
V: TRBV20-1
J: TRBJ2-3
size: NA
D: TRBD1

CDR3: CAGSQPGGGGPSYEQYF
DNA: TGTGCCGGCAGCCAGCCCGGGGGGGGGGGCCCTTCCTACGAGCAGTACTTC
V: TRBV28
J: TRBJ2-7
size: few
D: TRBD2

CDR3: CSVEDQAGAHEQYF
DNA: TGCAGCGTTGAAGATCAAGCGGGAGCCCACGAGCAGTACTTC
V: TRBV29-1
J: TRBJ2-7
size: few
D: TRBD2

CDR3: CASSPTGLAYEQYF
DNA: TGTGCCAGCTCACCGACAGGGCTTGCCTACGAGCAGTACTTC
V: TRBV18
J: TRBJ2-7
size: NA
D: TRBD1

CDR3: CASRPLQGANYEQYF
DNA: TGCGCCAGCAGACCCTTACAGGGGGCCAACTACGAGCAGTACTTC
V: TRBV5-1
J: TRBJ2-7
size: few
D: TRBD1

CDR3: CASRGDSLAGYTF
DNA: TGTGCCAGCAGGGGGGACTCTTTGGCTGGCTACACCTTC
V: TRBV3-1
J: TRBJ1-2
size: NA
D: NA

CDR3: CASSLASGTHYEQYF
DNA: TGTGCCAGCAGCCTTGCCTCCGGGACACATTACGAGCAGTACTTC
V: TRBV7-9
J: TRBJ2-7
size: many
D: NA

CDR3: CASSLAGYGDTQYF
DNA: TGTGCCAGCAGCTTAGCGGGATACGGAGATACGCAGTATTTT
V: TRBV7-2
J: TRBJ2-3
size: few
D: NA

CDR3: CASSLVAGGQDTQYF
DNA: TGCGCCAGCAGCTTGGTAGCGGGAGGACAAGATACGCAGTATTTT
V: TRBV5-1
J: TRBJ2-3
size: NA
D: TRBD2

CDR3: CASSAGDQAYEQCF
DNA: TGTGCCAGCAGCGCGGGGGACCAGGCCTACGAGCAGTGCTTC
V: TRBV12-3/TRBV12-4
J: TRBJ2-7
size: NA
D: TRBD2

CDR3: CSAQQGARSYGYTF
DNA: TGCAGTGCCCAACAGGGGGCTCGAAGCTATGGCTACACCTTC
V: TRBV20-1
J: TRBJ1-2
size: few
D: TRBD1

CDR3: CASSLETGGYEQYF
DNA: TGTGCCAGCAGCTTAGAAACAGGCGGATACGAGCAGTACTTC
V: TRBV7-2
J: TRBJ2-7
size: many
D: NA

CDR3: CASSLGGWDGKNEQFF
DNA: TGTGCCAGCAGCTTAGGGGGGTGGGACGGAAAGAATGAGCAGTTCTTC
V: TRBV7-9
J: TRBJ2-1
size: NA
D: NA

CDR3: CASRLLDTDTQYF
DNA: TGTGCCAGCAGGCTACTAGACACAGATACGCAGTATTTT
V: TRBV6-1
J: TRBJ2-3
size: NA
D: NA

CDR3: CASSRVASGTHNEQFF
DNA: TGTGCCAGTAGTAGAGTGGCTAGCGGGACCCACAATGAGCAGTTCTTC
V: TRBV19
J: TRBJ2-1
size: many
D: TRBD2

CDR3: CASSGSTGKEYEQYF
DNA: TGTGCCAGCAGTGGATCGACAGGGAAGGAGTACGAGCAGTACTTC
V: TRBV12-3/TRBV12-4
J: TRBJ2-7
size: many
D: TRBD1

CDR3: CAISTSGSRTDTQYF
DNA: TGTGCCATCAGTACTAGCGGGAGTCGAACAGATACGCAGTATTTT
V: TRBV10-3
J: TRBJ2-3
size: many
D: TRBD2

CDR3: CATSSVKGTEAFF
DNA: TGTGCCACCAGCAGCGTAAAAGGGACTGAAGCTTTCTTT
V: TRBV15
J: TRBJ1-1
size: once
D: NA

CDR3: CASSTETSGLQETQYF
DNA: TGTGCCAGCAGTACCGAGACTAGCGGACTCCAAGAGACCCAGTACTTC
V: TRBV28
J: TRBJ2-5
size: many
D: TRBD2

CDR3: CASSMRIDGYTF
DNA: TGTGCCAGTAGTATGAGGATTGATGGCTACACCTTC
V: TRBV19
J: TRBJ1-2
size: few
D: NA

CDR3: CASSSDRVVGEAFF
DNA: TGTGCCAGCAGTTCGGACAGGGTGGTTGGTGAAGCTTTCTTT
V: TRBV6-5
J: TRBJ1-1
size: many
D: TRBD1

CDR3: CASSGPGTSGGGTDTQYF
DNA: TGTGCCAGCAGTGGCCCCGGGACTAGCGGAGGTGGAACAGATACGCAGTATTTT
V: TRBV12-3/TRBV12-4
J: TRBJ2-3
size: many
D: TRBD2

CDR3: CAISESRTSGGSTDTQYF
DNA: TGTGCCATCAGTGAGTCGAGGACTAGCGGGGGGAGCACAGATACGCAGTATTTT
V: TRBV10-3
J: TRBJ2-3
size: few
D: TRBD2

CDR3: CASSVDWGGNTEAFF
DNA: TGTGCCAGCAGCGTAGATTGGGGGGGGAACACTGAAGCTTTCTTT
V: TRBV9
J: TRBJ1-1
size: NA
D: NA

CDR3: CSWAGRLSYEQYF
DNA: TGCAGTTGGGCGGGTCGTCTCTCCTACGAGCAGTACTTC
V: TRBV20-1
J: TRBJ2-7
size: few
D: NA

CDR3: CATSIWTGGTDTQYF
DNA: TGTGCCACCAGTATCTGGACAGGGGGCACAGATACGCAGTATTTT
V: TRBV24-1
J: TRBJ2-3
size: many
D: TRBD1

CDR3: CASSFPPGQGAYEQYF
DNA: TGTGCCAGCAGTTTCCCGCCGGGACAGGGGGCCTACGAGCAGTACTTC
V: TRBV28
J: TRBJ2-7
size: many
D: TRBD1

CDR3: CASSSGQVWNTEAFF
DNA: TGTGCCAGCAGTTCCGGACAGGTGTGGAACACTGAAGCTTTCTTT
V: TRBV27
J: TRBJ1-1
size: many
D: TRBD1

CDR3: CASSMGLADNEQFF
DNA: TGTGCCAGCAGCATGGGACTAGCGGACAATGAGCAGTTCTTC
V: TRBV11-2
J: TRBJ2-1
size: many
D: TRBD2

CDR3: CASSSDGYGYTF
DNA: TGTGCCAGCAGCTCGGACGGATATGGCTACACCTTC
V: TRBV11-2
J: TRBJ1-2
size: many
D: NA

CDR3: CASSQGSATNEKLFF
DNA: TGTGCCAGCAGCCAGGGTTCGGCAACTAATGAAAAACTGTTTTTT
V: TRBV11-1
J: TRBJ1-4
size: many
D: NA

CDR3: CASSDPPETPTFGYTF
DNA: TGTGCCAGCAGTGATCCCCCCGAAACTCCGACGTTTGGCTACACCTTC
V: TRBV6-1
J: TRBJ1-2
size: NA
D: NA

CDR3: CASSPRFQPQHF
DNA: TGTGCCAGCAGCCCTCGTTTCCAGCCCCAGCATTTT
V: TRBV28
J: TRBJ1-5
size: many
D: NA

CDR3: CASSLGELGAFF
DNA: TGTGCCAGCAGCTTAGGGGAGTTGGGGGCTTTCTTT
V: TRBV11-3
J: TRBJ1-1
size: NA
D: NA

CDR3: CASSEMTGGGSPLHF
DNA: TGTGCCAGCAGTGAAATGACAGGGGGTGGCTCACCCCTCCACTTT
V: TRBV6-1
J: TRBJ1-6
size: few
D: TRBD1

CDR3: CSARGLAGGTGDTQYF
DNA: TGCAGTGCTAGGGGACTAGCGGGAGGTACGGGCGATACGCAGTATTTT
V: TRBV20-1
J: TRBJ2-3
size: NA
D: TRBD2

CDR3: CATVPPGLAGGRGHTQYF
DNA: TGTGCCACCGTTCCTCCGGGACTAGCGGGAGGGCGGGGACATACGCAGTATTTT
V: TRBV28
J: TRBJ2-3
size: few
D: TRBD2

CDR3: CASSSVQGQYF
DNA: TGTGCCAGCAGCTCGGTTCAAGGGCAGTACTTC
V: TRBV11-2
J: TRBJ2-7
size: NA
D: NA

CDR3: CASSLRSYEQFF
DNA: TGTGCCAGCAGTTTAAGGTCTTATGAGCAGTTCTTC
V: TRBV28
J: TRBJ2-1
size: many
D: NA

CDR3: CASRKPITDTQYF
DNA: TGTGCCAGCAGGAAACCCATCACAGATACGCAGTATTTT
V: TRBV6-1
J: TRBJ2-3
size: many
D: NA

CDR3: CSAVTGSGQGILEQYF
DNA: TGCAGCGCCGTCACAGGGTCGGGACAGGGGATACTCGAGCAGTACTTC
V: TRBV29-1
J: TRBJ2-7
size: NA
D: TRBD1

CDR3: CASSLGDRDGYTF
DNA: TGTGCCAGCAGCTTGGGAGACAGGGATGGCTACACCTTC
V: TRBV5-5
J: TRBJ1-2
size: NA
D: TRBD1

CDR3: CASGLGTGGRARGGEQFF
DNA: TGTGCTAGTGGTTTGGGGACCGGCGGGAGGGCCAGGGGGGGTGAGCAGTTCTTC
V: TRBV12-5
J: TRBJ2-1
size: many
D: TRBD2

CDR3: CAISDKSLRAKNIQYF
DNA: TGTGCCATCAGTGATAAGAGTCTGAGAGCCAAAAACATTCAGTACTTC
V: TRBV10-3
J: TRBJ2-4
size: few
D: NA

CDR3: CASSFAPWGGLASEGGTGELFF
DNA: TGTGCCAGCAGTTTCGCCCCTTGGGGAGGTCTAGCGAGCGAAGGGGGCACCGGGGAGCTGTTTTTT
V: TRBV28
J: TRBJ2-2
size: few
D: NA

CDR3: CSVKSGTANTGELFF
DNA: TGCAGCGTCAAATCCGGGACAGCGAACACCGGGGAGCTGTTTTTT
V: TRBV29-1
J: TRBJ2-2
size: many
D: TRBD1

CDR3: CASTNRGQGSYEQYF
DNA: TGTGCCAGCACTAACAGGGGTCAGGGGTCCTACGAGCAGTACTTC
V: TRBV19
J: TRBJ2-7
size: NA
D: TRBD1

CDR3: CASQEPRQPQHF
DNA: TGTGCCAGCCAAGAACCCCGCCAGCCCCAGCATTTT
V: TRBV6-2/TRBV6-3
J: TRBJ1-5
size: few
D: NA

CDR3: CASSLALDTHQFF
DNA: TGTGCCAGCAGTTTAGCTTTGGACACCCACCAGTTCTTC
V: TRBV12-3/TRBV12-4
J: TRBJ2-1
size: few
D: NA

CDR3: CASRRKENEKLFF
DNA: TGTGCCAGCAGGAGGAAGGAAAATGAAAAACTGTTTTTT
V: TRBV11-2
J: TRBJ1-4
size: NA
D: NA